One T cell receptor beta chain is described in this entry. The repertoire was sequenced with immunoSEQ multiplex PCR; TCRdb's copy has only in-frame clones and lacks some. The sample includes 350,000 or so clones, around nine tenths of them seen just once. The data belong to a study of blood T cell repertoires in COVID-19. CDR1 and CDR2 from the germline V gene are MDHEN and SYDVKM. The CDR3 spans 12 residues. Trimming left V 3 bases short and J 8 bases short, with 10 bases between. This TCR was sampled from a woman in her 30s who had been exposed to COVID-19. Sequencing was carried out using PBMCs or T cells enriched from blood (not recorded which). The chain combines TRBV28 with TRBJ1-2; D call uncertain. The CDR3 DNA is TGTGCCAGCAGTTTCTCCAGATCCGGCTACACCTTC. Translated: CASSFSRSGYTF.